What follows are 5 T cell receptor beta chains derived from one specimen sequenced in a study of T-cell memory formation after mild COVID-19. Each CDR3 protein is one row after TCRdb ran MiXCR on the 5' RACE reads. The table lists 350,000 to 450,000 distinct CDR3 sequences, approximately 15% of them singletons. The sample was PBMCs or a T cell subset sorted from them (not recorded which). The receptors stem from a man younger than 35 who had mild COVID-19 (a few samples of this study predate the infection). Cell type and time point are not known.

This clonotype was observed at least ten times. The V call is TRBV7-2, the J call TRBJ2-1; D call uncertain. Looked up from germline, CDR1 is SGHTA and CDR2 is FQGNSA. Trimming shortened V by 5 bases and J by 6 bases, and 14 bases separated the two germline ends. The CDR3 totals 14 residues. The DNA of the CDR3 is TGTGCCAGCAGCCCCCCGGTTTCGGGCAATGAGCAGTTCTTC. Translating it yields CASSPPVSGNEQFF.

CDR3 in DNA: TGTGCCACCAGCAGAGATTGGGCAGGGAATCAGCCCCAGCATTTT. It yields the protein CATSRDWAGNQPQHF. This chain joins TRBV15 and TRBJ1-5; D might be TRBD1 (5 bases). The CDR3 length is 15 residues. Germline-derived CDR1 and CDR2 are LNHNV and YYDKDF (reference sequence). V lost 0 bases to trimming and J lost 4 bases, with 10 bases between them.

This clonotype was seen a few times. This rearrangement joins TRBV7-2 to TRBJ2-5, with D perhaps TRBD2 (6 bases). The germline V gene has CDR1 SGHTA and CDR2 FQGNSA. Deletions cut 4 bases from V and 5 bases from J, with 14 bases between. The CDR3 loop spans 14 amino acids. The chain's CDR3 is CASSSLTSVETQYF. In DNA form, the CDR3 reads TGTGCCAGCAGCTCCCTGACTAGTGTGGAGACCCAGTACTTC.

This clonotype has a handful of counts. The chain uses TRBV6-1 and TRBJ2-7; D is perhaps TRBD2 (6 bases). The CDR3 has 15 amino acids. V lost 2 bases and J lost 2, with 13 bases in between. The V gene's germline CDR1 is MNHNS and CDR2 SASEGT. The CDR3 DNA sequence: TGTGCCAGCAGTGAATGGGAGGACGGAACCTACGAGCAGTACTTC. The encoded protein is CASSEWEDGTYEQYF.

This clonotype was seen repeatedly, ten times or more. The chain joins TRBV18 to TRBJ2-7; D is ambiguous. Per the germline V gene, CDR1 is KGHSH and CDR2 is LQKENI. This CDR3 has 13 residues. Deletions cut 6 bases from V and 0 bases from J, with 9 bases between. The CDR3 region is CASSPGYSYEQYF. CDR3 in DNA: TGTGCCAGCTCTCCCGGCTACTCCTACGAGCAGTACTTC.